Each of the 18 T cell receptor beta chains below was sequenced from the same sample in a study of cytomegalovirus exposure and HLA in healthy donors. The PCR contained 60 Vbeta and 13 Jbeta primers. The repertoire was sequenced with immunoSEQ multiplex PCR; TCRdb's copy has only in-frame clones and lacks some. The sample holds 110,000 or so clones, roughly four fifths seen once. The specimen sequenced was PBMCs. The receptors were sampled from a woman under 30 in good health and CMV-seronegative.

CDR3 protein: CASSISDREVYIQYF. The CDR3 DNA sequence: TGTGCCAGCAGCATATCAGACAGGGAAGTTTACATTCAGTACTTC. The J gene is TRBJ2-4, the V gene TRBV11-2, with TRBD1 matching over 7 bases. The CDR3 contains 15 residues. The germline gives CDR1 SGHAT, CDR2 FQNNGV. V shed 5 bases, J shed 8 bases, and the junction held 12 bases outside the gene matches.

J is TRBJ2-1 and V is TRBV5-1; the match to TRBD2 covers 10 bases. V was clipped by 4 bases and J by 3 bases; unmatched bases: 10. The V gene's germline CDR1 is SGHRS and CDR2 YFSETQ. The length of the CDR3 is 17 residues. CDR3 residues: CASSPKREGLGYNEQFF. The CDR3, as DNA: TGCGCCAGCAGCCCTAAGCGGGAGGGCTTGGGCTACAATGAGCAGTTCTTC.

V gene TRBV19 combines with J gene TRBJ1-5; D may be TRBD1 (5 bases). CDR3 length equals 13 residues. CDR1 LNHDA and CDR2 SQIVND come from the germline V gene (reference sequence). V lost 4 bases, J lost 3 bases, and 7 bases lay in between. CDR3 residues: CASSRGYNQPQHF. In nucleotides, the CDR3 is TGTGCCAGTAGTAGGGGCTACAATCAGCCCCAGCATTTT.

This chain connects TRBV30 to TRBJ1-1; 7 bases are a match to TRBD1. The CDR3 is 14 residues long. Germline-derived CDR1 and CDR2 are GTSNPN and SVGIG (reference sequence). V gave up 3 bases and J gave up 3 bases; unmatched junction bases: 7. The CDR3 bases are TGTGCCTGGAGCTTTCGTGACAGGGACACTGAAGCTTTCTTT. Amino acid sequence: CAWSFRDRDTEAFF. Based on the CDR3 plus reference TRBV30 and TRBJ1-1, the full variable domain is SQTIHQWPATLVQPVGSPLSLECTVEGTSNPNLYWYRQAAGRGLQLLFYSVGIGQISSEVPQNLSASRPQDRQFILSSKKLLLSDSGFYLCAWSFRDRDTEAFFGQGTRLTVV.

The chain joins TRBV28 to TRBJ1-2; D unresolved. There are 13 residues in the CDR3. Germline CDR1 reads MDHEN; CDR2 reads SYDVKM. V gave up 3 bases and J gave up 8 bases, with 13 bases separating them. The CDR3 DNA sequence: TGTGCCAGCAGTTTTCGTTCCTCGGGGGGCTACACCTTC. This encodes CASSFRSSGGYTF.

The chain is built from TRBV2 and TRBJ1-1; 10 bases map to TRBD1. The V segment lost 6 bases and the J segment 5 bases; nucleotides outside the gene matches: 6. The CDR3 runs 14 residues. Germline V gives CDR1 SNHLY, CDR2 FYNNEI. CDR3 nucleotide sequence: TGTGCCAGCAGCCGACAGGGGGCTCGAACTGAAGCTTTCTTT. It codes for CASSRQGARTEAFF.

This chain connects TRBV27 to TRBJ1-3; D gene ambiguous. CDR1 and CDR2 from the germline V gene are MNHEY and SMNVEV (reference sequence). The germline V and J ends were trimmed by 3 bases and 4 bases, with 7 bases remaining between them. This CDR3 is built from 13 residues. For the CDR3, the DNA is TGTGCCAGCAGTTTGAGTCCCGGAAACACCATATATTTT. Its protein is CASSLSPGNTIYF.

This rearrangement joins TRBV28 to TRBJ2-3, with no clear D. This CDR3 contains 13 residues. Germline CDR1 and CDR2: MDHEN and SYDVKM. The V end lost 8 bases, the J end lost 10 bases, and 19 bases lay between the germline ends. The CDR3: CASSLAPPSAQYF. CDR3 nucleotide sequence: TGTGCCAGCTCGCTTGCTCCCCCTAGTGCGCAGTATTTT.

Concerning this clone itself: Other DNA sequences in this specimen translate into the identical CDR3. The V and J genes are TRBV7-8 and TRBJ2-3; D is perhaps TRBD2 (7 bases). V was clipped by 0 bases and J by 6 bases, with 13 bases between them. The CDR3 runs 15 residues. Germline loops: CDR1 SGHVS, CDR2 FQNEAQ. CDR3 protein: CASSLAGGPTDTQYF. Written as DNA, the CDR3 is TGTGCCAGCAGCTTAGCGGGGGGGCCCACGGATACGCAGTATTTT. The full variable domain, rest sourced from reference TRBV7-8 and TRBJ2-3, is GAGVSQSPRYKVAKRGQDVALRCDPISGHVSLFWYQQALGQGPEFLTYFQNEAQLDKSGLPSDRFFAERPEGSVSTLKIQRTQQEDSAVYLCASSLAGGPTDTQYFGPGTRLTVL.

This chain connects TRBV2 to TRBJ1-1; 7 bases are a match to TRBD1. Germline trimming cut 3 bases from V and 2 bases from J; bases unmatched to any gene: 6. This CDR3 is 15 amino acids long. The V gene's germline CDR1 is SNHLY and CDR2 FYNNEI. The CDR3 is CASSDLGTANTEAFF. Here the CDR3 DNA reads TGTGCCAGCAGTGATCTAGGGACAGCTAACACTGAAGCTTTCTTT.

The chain uses TRBV6-4 and TRBJ2-1; 11 bases are a match to TRBD2. The trim removed 0 bases at V and 5 bases at J, leaving 3 bases unmatched. Germline loops: CDR1 MRHNA, CDR2 SNTAGT. The CDR3 is made up of 16 amino acids. CDR3 protein: CASSDSIAGGHNEQFF. CDR3 in DNA: TGTGCCAGCAGTGACTCAATAGCGGGAGGGCACAATGAGCAGTTCTTC.

The chain employs TRBV4-1 and TRBJ2-1, with D possibly matching TRBD1 (6 bases). V was pared by 0 bases and J by 9 bases, with 12 bases between. The CDR3 consists of 14 residues. CDR1 MGHRA and CDR2 YSYEKL come from the germline V gene. CDR3 residues: CASSQEWTAVEQFF. The CDR3 DNA is TGCGCCAGCAGCCAAGAGTGGACAGCGGTTGAGCAGTTCTTC.

The V gene is TRBV7-9, the J gene TRBJ1-5; TRBD1 is a possible D gene (5 bases). Germline-derived CDR1 and CDR2 are SEHNR and FQNEAQ (reference sequence). The CDR3 spans 14 residues. Trimming removed 4 bases from V and 6 bases from J, with 13 bases in between. The CDR3 protein is CASSSMGGIQPQHF. In DNA form, the CDR3 reads TGTGCCAGCAGCTCGATGGGGGGGATTCAGCCCCAGCATTTT.

On this clone: A read error may produce the germline difference seen at one junction end. The J gene is TRBJ1-1, the V gene TRBV5-6; no clear D gene. The CDR3 runs 13 residues. Germline values: CDR1 SGHDT, CDR2 YYEEEE. CDR3 in DNA: TGTGCCAGCAGCTTGGCGGCGGGGAAGGCAGCTTCCTTT. This gives the protein CASSLAAGKAASF. The complete variable domain, with remaining parts taken from reference TRBV5-6 and TRBJ1-1, reads DAGVTQSPTHLIKTRGQQVTLRCSPKSGHDTVSWYQQALGQGPQFIFQYYEEEERQRGNFPDRFSGHQFPNYSSELNVNALLLGDSALYLCASSLAAGKAASFGQGTRLTVV.

This clone turned up a few times. V usage is TRBV6-1 and J usage is TRBJ2-7; no clear D. Germline V gene lookup returns CDR1 MNHNS and CDR2 SASEGT. V was clipped by 1 base and J by 2 bases, with 9 bases between them. The CDR3 runs to 14 residues. This CDR3 reads CASSEESFAYEQYF. CDR3 bases: TGTGCCAGCAGTGAAGAGAGTTTCGCCTACGAGCAGTACTTC.

V gene TRBV7-2 combines with J gene TRBJ1-5; D unresolved. The CDR3 is made up of 15 amino acids. Germline V CDR1 and CDR2: SGHTA, FQGNSA. V dropped 5 bases and J dropped 4 bases, with 15 bases sitting between them. The CDR3 loop is CASSPESYWNQPQHF. The CDR3 nucleotides are TGTGCCAGCAGCCCCGAGAGTTATTGGAATCAGCCCCAGCATTTT. Combining the CDR3 with reference TRBV7-2 and TRBJ1-5 gives the whole variable domain GAGVSQSPSNKVTEKGKDVELRCDPISGHTALYWYRQSLGQGLEFLIYFQGNSAPDKSGLPSDRFSAERTGGSVSTLTIQRTQQEDSAVYLCASSPESYWNQPQHFGDGTRLSIL.

The chain combines TRBV6-5 with TRBJ1-1, with D perhaps matching TRBD1 (5 bases). V was cut by 1 base and J by 5 bases, with 17 bases left in between. Germline CDR1 MNHEY, CDR2 SVGAGI. This CDR3 is 16 amino acids long. The chain's CDR3 is CASSYFFKGEGTEAFF. As DNA, the CDR3 is TGTGCCAGCAGTTACTTCTTTAAAGGGGAGGGTACTGAAGCTTTCTTT.

The chain joins TRBV7-8 to TRBJ2-7; TRBD2 might be the D (5 bases). Trimming stripped 4 bases from V and 3 bases from J, with 28 bases between. This CDR3 spans 19 amino acids. Germline CDR1 is SGHVS and CDR2 is FQNEAQ. The CDR3 here is CASSSEVVGSYSTDYEQYF. CDR3 DNA: TGTGCCAGCAGCTCGGAGGTGGTAGGCTCCTACTCTACCGACTACGAGCAGTACTTC.